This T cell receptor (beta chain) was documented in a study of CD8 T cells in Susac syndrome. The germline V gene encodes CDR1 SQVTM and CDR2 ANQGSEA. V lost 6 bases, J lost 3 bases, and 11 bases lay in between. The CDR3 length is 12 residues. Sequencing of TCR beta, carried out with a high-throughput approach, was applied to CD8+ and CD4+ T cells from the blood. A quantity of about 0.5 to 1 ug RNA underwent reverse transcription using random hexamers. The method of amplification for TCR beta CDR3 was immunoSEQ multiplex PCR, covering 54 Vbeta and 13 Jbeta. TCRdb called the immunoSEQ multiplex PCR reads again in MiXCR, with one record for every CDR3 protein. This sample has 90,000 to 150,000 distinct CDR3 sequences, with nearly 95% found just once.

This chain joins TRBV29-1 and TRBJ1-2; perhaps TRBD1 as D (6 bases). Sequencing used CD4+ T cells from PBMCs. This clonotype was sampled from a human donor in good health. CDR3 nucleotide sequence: TGCAGCGTCGCGGACAGTGACTATGGCTACACCTTC. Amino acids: CSVADSDYGYTF.